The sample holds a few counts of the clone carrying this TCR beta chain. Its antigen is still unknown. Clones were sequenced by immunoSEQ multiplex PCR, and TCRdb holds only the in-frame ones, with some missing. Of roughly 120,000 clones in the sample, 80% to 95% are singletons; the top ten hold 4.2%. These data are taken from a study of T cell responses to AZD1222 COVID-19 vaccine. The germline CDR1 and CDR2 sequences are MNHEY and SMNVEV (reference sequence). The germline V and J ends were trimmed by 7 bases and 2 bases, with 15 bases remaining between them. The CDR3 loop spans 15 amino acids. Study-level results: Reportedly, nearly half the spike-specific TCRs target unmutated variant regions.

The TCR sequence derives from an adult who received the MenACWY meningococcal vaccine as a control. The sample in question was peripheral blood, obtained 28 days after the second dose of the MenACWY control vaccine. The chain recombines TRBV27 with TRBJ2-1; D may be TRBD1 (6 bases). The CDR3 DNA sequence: TGTGCCAGCACCGCCACAGGGCCCACCTACAATGAGCAGTTCTTC. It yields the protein CASTATGPTYNEQFF.